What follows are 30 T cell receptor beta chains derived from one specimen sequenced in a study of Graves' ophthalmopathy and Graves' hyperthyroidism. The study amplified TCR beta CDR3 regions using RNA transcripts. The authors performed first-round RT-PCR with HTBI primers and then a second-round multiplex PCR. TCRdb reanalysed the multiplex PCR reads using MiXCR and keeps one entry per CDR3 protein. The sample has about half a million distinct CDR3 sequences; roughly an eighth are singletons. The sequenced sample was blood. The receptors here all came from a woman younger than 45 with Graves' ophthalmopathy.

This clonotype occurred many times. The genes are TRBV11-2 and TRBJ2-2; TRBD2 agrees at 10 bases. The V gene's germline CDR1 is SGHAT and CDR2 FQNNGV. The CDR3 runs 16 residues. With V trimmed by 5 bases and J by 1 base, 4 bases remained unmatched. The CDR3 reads CASSITSGMNTGELFF. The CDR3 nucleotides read TGTGCCAGCAGCATTACTAGCGGGATGAACACCGGGGAGCTGTTTTTT.

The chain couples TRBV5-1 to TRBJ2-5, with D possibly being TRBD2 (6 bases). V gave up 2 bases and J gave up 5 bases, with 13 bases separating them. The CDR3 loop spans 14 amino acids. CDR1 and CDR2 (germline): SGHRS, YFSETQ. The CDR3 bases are TGCGCCAGCAGCTTCGGGGAGGTAATGGAGACCCAGTACTTC. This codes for CASSFGEVMETQYF.

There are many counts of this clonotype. CDR3: CASSIYRGSTEAFF. The CDR3 DNA sequence: TGTGCCAGCAGCATCTACAGGGGGAGTACTGAAGCTTTCTTT. The chain recombines TRBV7-2 with TRBJ1-1, with TRBD1 identical over 8 bases. This CDR3 is 14 amino acids long. The germline V gene has CDR1 SGHTA and CDR2 FQGNSA. V dropped 5 bases and J dropped 5; count of bases not matched to a gene: 7.

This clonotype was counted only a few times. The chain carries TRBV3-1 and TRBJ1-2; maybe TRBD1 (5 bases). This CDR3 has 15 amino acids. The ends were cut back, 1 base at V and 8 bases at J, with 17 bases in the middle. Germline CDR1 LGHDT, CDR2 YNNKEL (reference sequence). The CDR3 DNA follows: TGTGCCAGCAGCCAAGTAGCACAGGCAGACGGCGGCTACACCTTC. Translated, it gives CASSQVAQADGGYTF. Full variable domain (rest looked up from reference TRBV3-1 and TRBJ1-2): DTAVSQTPKYLVTQMGNDKSIKCEQNLGHDTMYWYKQDSKKFLKIMFSYNNKELIINETVPNRFSPKSPDKAHLNLHINSLELGDSAVYFCASSQVAQADGGYTFGSGTRLTVV.

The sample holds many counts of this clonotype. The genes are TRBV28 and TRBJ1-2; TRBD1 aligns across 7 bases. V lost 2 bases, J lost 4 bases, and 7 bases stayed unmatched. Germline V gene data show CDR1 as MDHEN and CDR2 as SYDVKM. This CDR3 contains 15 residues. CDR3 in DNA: TGTGCCAGCAGTTTACCCACAGGGGCCTCCTATGGCTACACCTTC. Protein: CASSLPTGASYGYTF.

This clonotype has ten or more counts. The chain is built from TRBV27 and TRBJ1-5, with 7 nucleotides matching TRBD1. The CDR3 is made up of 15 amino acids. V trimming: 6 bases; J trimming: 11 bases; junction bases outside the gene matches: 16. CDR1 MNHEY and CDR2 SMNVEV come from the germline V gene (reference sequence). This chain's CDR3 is CASRPGQIAGGAQHF. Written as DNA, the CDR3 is TGTGCCAGCAGACCGGGACAGATAGCTGGCGGGGCCCAGCATTTT.

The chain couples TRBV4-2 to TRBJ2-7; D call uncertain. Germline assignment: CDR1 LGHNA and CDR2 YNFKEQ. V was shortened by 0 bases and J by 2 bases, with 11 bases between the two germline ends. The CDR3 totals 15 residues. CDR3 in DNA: TGTGCCAGCAGCCAAGAGCACCTTTATACCTACGAGCAGTACTTC. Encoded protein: CASSQEHLYTYEQYF.

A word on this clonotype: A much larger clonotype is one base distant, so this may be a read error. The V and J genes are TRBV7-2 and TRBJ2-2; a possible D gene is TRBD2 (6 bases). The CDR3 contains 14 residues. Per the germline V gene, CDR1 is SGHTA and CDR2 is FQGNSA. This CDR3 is CASRSGVSTGELCF. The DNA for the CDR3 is TGTGCCAGCAGGTCGGGAGTTAGCACCGGGGAGCTGTGTTTT.

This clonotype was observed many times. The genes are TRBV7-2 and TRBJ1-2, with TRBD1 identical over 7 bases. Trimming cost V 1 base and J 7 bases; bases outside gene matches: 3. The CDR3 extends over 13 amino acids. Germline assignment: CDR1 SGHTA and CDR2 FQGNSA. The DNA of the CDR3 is TGTGCCAGCAGCTTAGAATACAGGGGTGGCTACACCTTC. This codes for CASSLEYRGGYTF.

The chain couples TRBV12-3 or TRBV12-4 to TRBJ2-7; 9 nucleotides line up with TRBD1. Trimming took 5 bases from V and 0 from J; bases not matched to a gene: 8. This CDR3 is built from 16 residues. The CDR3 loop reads CASSRPGQGSSYEQYF. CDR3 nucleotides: TGTGCCAGCAGTCGACCGGGACAGGGCTCCTCCTACGAGCAGTACTTC.

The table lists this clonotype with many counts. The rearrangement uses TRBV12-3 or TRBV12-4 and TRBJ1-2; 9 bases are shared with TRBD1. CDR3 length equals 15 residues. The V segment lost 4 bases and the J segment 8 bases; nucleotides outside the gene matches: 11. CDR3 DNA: TGTGCCAGCAGTTATACGACGGGGGGGACAGGGGGCTACACCTTC. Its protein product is CASSYTTGGTGGYTF.

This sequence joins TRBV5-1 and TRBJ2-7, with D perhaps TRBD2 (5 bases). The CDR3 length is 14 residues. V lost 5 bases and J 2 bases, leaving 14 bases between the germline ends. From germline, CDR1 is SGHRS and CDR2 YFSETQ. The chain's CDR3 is CASSIGGRTYEQYF. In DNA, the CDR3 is TGCGCCAGCAGTATTGGAGGCCGCACCTACGAGCAGTACTTC.

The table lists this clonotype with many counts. The CDR3 coding sequence is TGTGCCAGCAGTGAACAGGGGGAGGGGGTGGACCAGTACTTC. It translates to CASSEQGEGVDQYF. The chain carries TRBV6-4 and TRBJ2-5; a possible D gene is TRBD1 (8 bases). Per the germline V gene, CDR1 is MRHNA and CDR2 is SNTAGT. The ends were cut back, 3 bases at V and 10 bases at J, with 18 bases in the middle. The CDR3 runs 14 residues.

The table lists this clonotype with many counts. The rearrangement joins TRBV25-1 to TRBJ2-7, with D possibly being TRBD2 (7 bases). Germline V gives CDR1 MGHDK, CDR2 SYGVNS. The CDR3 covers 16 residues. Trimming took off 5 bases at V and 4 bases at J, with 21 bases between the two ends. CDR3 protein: CASSTGSGGARYEQYF. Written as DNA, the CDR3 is TGTGCCAGCAGTACCGGTTCTGGGGGGGCGCGTTACGAGCAGTACTTC.

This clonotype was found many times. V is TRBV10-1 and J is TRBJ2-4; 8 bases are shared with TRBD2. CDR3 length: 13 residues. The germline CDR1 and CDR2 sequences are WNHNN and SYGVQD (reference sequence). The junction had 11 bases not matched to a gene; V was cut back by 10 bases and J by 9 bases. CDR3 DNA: TGCGCCATCCCTCTGCGGGGGGCAAGCATTCAGTACTTC. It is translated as CAIPLRGASIQYF.

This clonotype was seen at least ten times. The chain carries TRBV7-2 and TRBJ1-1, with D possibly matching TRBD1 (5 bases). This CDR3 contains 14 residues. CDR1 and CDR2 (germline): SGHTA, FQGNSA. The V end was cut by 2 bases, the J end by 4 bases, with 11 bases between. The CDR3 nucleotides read TGTGCCAGCAGCTTATTCCGGGGGGTCACTGAAGCTTTCTTT. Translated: CASSLFRGVTEAFF.

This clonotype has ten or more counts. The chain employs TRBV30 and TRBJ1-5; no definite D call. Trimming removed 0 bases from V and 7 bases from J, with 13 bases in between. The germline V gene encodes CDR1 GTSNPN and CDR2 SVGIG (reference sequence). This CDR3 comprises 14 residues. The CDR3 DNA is TGTGCCTGGAGTGTCTCGGCGCCGCGCCAGCCCCAGCATTTT. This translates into CAWSVSAPRQPQHF.

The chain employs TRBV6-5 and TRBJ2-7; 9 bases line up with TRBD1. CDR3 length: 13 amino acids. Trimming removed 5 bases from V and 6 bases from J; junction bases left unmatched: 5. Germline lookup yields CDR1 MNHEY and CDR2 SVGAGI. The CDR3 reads CASSRQGEGEQYF. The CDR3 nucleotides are TGTGCCAGCAGTCGACAGGGGGAAGGCGAGCAGTACTTC.

The CDR3 protein is CASSPALVMSYEQYF. The CDR3, as DNA: TGTGCCAGCAGCCCGGCCCTAGTAATGTCCTACGAGCAGTACTTC. This chain links TRBV28 with TRBJ2-7; D is unclear. The CDR3 loop spans 15 amino acids. The germline V gene has CDR1 MDHEN and CDR2 SYDVKM. Trimming pared 6 bases from V and 1 base from J, leaving 16 bases between.

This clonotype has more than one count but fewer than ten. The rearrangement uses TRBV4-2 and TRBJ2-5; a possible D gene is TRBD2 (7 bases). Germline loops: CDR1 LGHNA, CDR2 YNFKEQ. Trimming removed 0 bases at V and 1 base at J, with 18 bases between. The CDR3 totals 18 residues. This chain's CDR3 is CASSQEGGGLGPQETQYF. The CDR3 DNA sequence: TGTGCCAGCAGCCAAGAAGGGGGGGGACTTGGCCCCCAAGAGACCCAGTACTTC.

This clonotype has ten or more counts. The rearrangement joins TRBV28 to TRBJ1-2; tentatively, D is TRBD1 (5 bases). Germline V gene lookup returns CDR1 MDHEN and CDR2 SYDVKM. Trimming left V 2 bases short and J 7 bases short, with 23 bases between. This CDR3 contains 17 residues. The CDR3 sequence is CASSLRPTGTSASGYTF. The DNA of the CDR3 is TGTGCCAGCAGTTTAAGGCCCACCGGGACGTCTGCGAGTGGCTACACCTTC.

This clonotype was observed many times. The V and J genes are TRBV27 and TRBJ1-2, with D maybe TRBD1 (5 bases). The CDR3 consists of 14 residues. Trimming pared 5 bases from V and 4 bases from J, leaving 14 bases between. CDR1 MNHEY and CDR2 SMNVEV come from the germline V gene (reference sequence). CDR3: CASSHRQLPYGYTF. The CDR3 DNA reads TGTGCCAGCAGTCATCGACAGCTGCCCTATGGCTACACCTTC.

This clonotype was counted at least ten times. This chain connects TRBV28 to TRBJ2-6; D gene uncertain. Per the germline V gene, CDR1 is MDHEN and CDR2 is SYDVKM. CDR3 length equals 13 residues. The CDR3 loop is CGTVSSGANVLTF. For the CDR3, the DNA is TGTGGCACCGTCTCCTCTGGGGCCAACGTCCTGACTTTC. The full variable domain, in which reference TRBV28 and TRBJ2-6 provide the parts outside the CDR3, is DVKVTQSSRYLVKRTGEKVFLECVQDMDHENMFWYRQDPGLGLRLIYFSYDVKMKEKGDIPEGYSVSREKKERFSLILESASTNQTSMYLCGTVSSGANVLTFGAGSRLTVL.

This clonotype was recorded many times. CDR3 region: CASSLKDQSYEQYF. The CDR3 region has the DNA TGTGCCAGCAGTTTAAAGGACCAATCCTACGAGCAGTACTTC. The genes are TRBV27 and TRBJ2-7; D uncertain. CDR3 length: 14 amino acids. V dropped 2 bases and J dropped 1 base, with 9 bases sitting between them. CDR1 MNHEY and CDR2 SMNVEV come from the germline V gene (reference sequence).

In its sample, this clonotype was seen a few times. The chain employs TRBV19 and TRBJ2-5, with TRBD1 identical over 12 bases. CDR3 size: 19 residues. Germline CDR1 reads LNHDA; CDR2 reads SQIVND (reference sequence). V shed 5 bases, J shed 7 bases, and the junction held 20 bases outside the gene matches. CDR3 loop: CASSPRAGTGGAEFGTQYF. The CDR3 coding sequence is TGTGCCAGTAGTCCAAGGGCCGGGACAGGGGGCGCTGAATTCGGGACCCAGTACTTC. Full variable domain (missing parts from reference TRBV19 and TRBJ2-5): DGGITQSPKYLFRKEGQNVTLSCEQNLNHDAMYWYRQDPGQGLRLIYYSQIVNDFQKGDIAEGYSVSREKKESFPLTVTSAQKNPTAFYLCASSPRAGTGGAEFGTQYFGPGTRLLVL.

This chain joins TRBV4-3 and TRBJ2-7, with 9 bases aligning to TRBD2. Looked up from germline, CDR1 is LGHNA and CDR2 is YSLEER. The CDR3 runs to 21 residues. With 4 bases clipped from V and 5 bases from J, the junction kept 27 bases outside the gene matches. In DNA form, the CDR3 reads TGCGCCAGCAGCCGTGGACTGACTAGACGGCGGGGGGGCCATTTGGACCACGAGCAGTACTTC. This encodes CASSRGLTRRRGGHLDHEQYF.

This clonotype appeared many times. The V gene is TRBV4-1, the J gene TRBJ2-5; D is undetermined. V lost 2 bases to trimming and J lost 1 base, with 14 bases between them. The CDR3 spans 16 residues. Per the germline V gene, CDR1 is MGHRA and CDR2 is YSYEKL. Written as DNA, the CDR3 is TGCGCCAGCAGCCAATTCCCGGGCTCCTTCCAAGAGACCCAGTACTTC. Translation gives CASSQFPGSFQETQYF.

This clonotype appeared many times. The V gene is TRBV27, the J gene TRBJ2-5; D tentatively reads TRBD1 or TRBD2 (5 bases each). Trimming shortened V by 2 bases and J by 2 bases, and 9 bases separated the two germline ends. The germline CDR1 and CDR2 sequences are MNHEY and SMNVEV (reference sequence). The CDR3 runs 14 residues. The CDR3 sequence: CASSLGTEQETQYF. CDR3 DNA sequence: TGTGCCAGCAGTTTAGGGACGGAGCAAGAGACCCAGTACTTC.

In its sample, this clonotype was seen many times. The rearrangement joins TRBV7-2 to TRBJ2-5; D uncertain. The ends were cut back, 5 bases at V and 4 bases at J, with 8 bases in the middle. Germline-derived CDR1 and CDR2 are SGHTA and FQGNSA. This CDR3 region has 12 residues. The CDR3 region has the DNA TGTGCCAGCAGCATTAGGCGAGAGACCCAGTACTTC. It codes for CASSIRRETQYF.

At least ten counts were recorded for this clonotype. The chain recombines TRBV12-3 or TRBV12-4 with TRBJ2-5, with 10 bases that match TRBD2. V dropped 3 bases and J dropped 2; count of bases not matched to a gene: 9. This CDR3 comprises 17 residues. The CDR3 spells CASSFAAGGTLQETQYF. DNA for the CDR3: TGTGCCAGCAGTTTTGCAGCGGGGGGGACCCTTCAAGAGACCCAGTACTTC.